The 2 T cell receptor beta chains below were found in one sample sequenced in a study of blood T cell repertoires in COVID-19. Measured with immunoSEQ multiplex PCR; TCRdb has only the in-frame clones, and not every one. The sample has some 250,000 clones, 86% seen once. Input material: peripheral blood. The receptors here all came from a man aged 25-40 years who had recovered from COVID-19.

The CDR3 bases are TGTGCCAGCAGCTTAGTGGGGGGCTACGAGCAGTACTTC. Translation: CASSLVGGYEQYF. The chain joins TRBV7-9 to TRBJ2-7; D perhaps matches TRBD2 (6 bases). The CDR3 covers 13 residues. In germline, CDR1 is SEHNR, CDR2 FQNEAQ (reference sequence). V lost 1 base to trimming and J lost 3 bases, with 7 bases between them.

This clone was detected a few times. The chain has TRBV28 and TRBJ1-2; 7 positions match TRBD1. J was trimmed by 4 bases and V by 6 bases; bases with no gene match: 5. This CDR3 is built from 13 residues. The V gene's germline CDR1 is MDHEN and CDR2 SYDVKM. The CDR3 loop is CASRPGQLYGYTF. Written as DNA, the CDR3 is TGTGCCAGCAGGCCGGGACAGCTCTATGGCTACACCTTC.